The rows below give T cell receptor beta chains drawn from one sample of a study of blood T cell repertoires in COVID-19. Profiling relied on immunoSEQ multiplex PCR, and the TCRdb table lists in-frame clones only, not all of them. This table holds more than 110,000 clones, 77% found once. Sequencing was carried out using peripheral blood. The source is a woman between 50 and 59 years old with active or convalescent COVID-19. CDR3s include the opening cysteine and the closing phenylalanine or tryptophan. The D gene is left open where the match is weak. Rows give clone size only sometimes, using once, few, many, or a class for an expanded clone.

J: TRBJ2-1; size: .; V: TRBV5-4; D: TRBD2; CDR3: CASSLAWLAGGPNYNEQFF; DNA: TGTGCCAGCAGCTTGGCGTGGCTAGCGGGGGGGCCTAACTACAATGAGCAGTTCTTC
J: TRBJ1-5; size: .; V: TRBV3-1/TRBV3-2; D: TRBD1; CDR3: CASSHLPGTGEGNQPQHF; DNA: TGTGCCAGCAGCCACCTCCCCGGGACAGGGGAAGGGAATCAGCCCCAGCATTTT
J: TRBJ2-2; size: .; V: TRBV7-9; D: .; CDR3: CASSPSGRKNGELFF; DNA: TGTGCCAGCAGCCCCTCTGGCAGGAAGAACGGGGAGCTGTTTTTT
J: TRBJ1-5; size: .; V: TRBV3-1/TRBV3-2; D: TRBD1; CDR3: CASVHLTGRRGKPQHF; DNA: TGTGCCAGCGTCCACCTGACAGGGAGGAGAGGGAAGCCCCAGCATTTT
J: TRBJ2-1; size: .; V: TRBV7-2; D: .; CDR3: CASSLGGQGNEQFF; DNA: TGTGCCAGCAGCTTAGGAGGCCAGGGAAATGAGCAGTTCTTC
J: TRBJ2-7; size: .; V: TRBV21-1; D: .; CDR3: CASMVTGAVGYEQYF; DNA: TGTGCCAGCATGGTAACAGGGGCAGTCGGGTACGAGCAGTACTTC
J: TRBJ1-1; size: .; V: TRBV6-1; D: TRBD1; CDR3: CASRGQMNTEAFF; DNA: TGTGCCAGCAGGGGACAGATGAACACTGAAGCTTTCTTT
J: TRBJ2-7; size: .; V: TRBV9; D: TRBD1; CDR3: CASSPHRQGGSYEQYF; DNA: TGTGCCAGCAGCCCACACCGACAGGGTGGCTCCTACGAGCAGTACTTC
J: TRBJ1-1; size: once; V: TRBV29-1; D: TRBD1; CDR3: CSVEFRGESAFF; DNA: TGCAGCGTTGAGTTCAGGGGGGAATCGGCTTTCTTT
J: TRBJ2-7; size: .; V: TRBV11-2; D: .; CDR3: CASSFYQDRTYF; DNA: TGTGCCAGCAGCTTCTACCAGGACAGAACGTACTTC
J: TRBJ1-6; size: .; V: TRBV2; D: .; CDR3: CASEPGYNSPLHF; DNA: TGTGCCAGCGAGCCCGGCTATAATTCACCCCTCCACTTT
J: TRBJ2-2; size: .; V: TRBV2; D: TRBD1; CDR3: CASSSQPGQATGELFF; DNA: TGTGCCAGCAGTTCCCAACCGGGACAGGCAACCGGGGAGCTGTTTTTT
J: TRBJ2-1; size: .; V: TRBV19; D: TRBD2; CDR3: CASSRTGGAYNEQFF; DNA: TGTGCCAGTAGTAGAACGGGAGGGGCCTACAATGAGCAGTTCTTC
J: TRBJ1-1; size: .; V: TRBV6-1; D: .; CDR3: CASSDVGRTEAFF; DNA: TGTGCCAGCAGTGATGTTGGGAGGACTGAAGCTTTCTTT
J: TRBJ2-2; size: .; V: TRBV4-2; D: TRBD2; CDR3: CASSRTSGRDTGELFF; DNA: TGTGCCAGCAGCCGAACTAGCGGGAGGGACACCGGGGAGCTGTTTTTT
J: TRBJ1-5; size: .; V: TRBV28; D: TRBD1; CDR3: CASSVGQGRAKGNQPQHF; DNA: TGTGCCAGCAGTGTGGGACAGGGAAGGGCTAAGGGCAATCAGCCCCAGCATTTT
J: TRBJ2-1; size: .; V: TRBV29-1; D: TRBD2; CDR3: CSVETERGYNEQFF; DNA: TGCAGCGTTGAAACGGAGCGGGGGTACAATGAGCAGTTCTTC
J: TRBJ2-4; size: .; V: TRBV21-1; D: .; CDR3: CASSKDSRGWDIQYF; DNA: TGTGCCAGCAGCAAAGATAGCAGGGGATGGGACATTCAGTACTTC
J: TRBJ1-5; size: .; V: TRBV12-3/TRBV12-4; D: .; CDR3: CASSLSGNQPQHF; DNA: TGTGCCAGCAGTTTATCAGGAAATCAGCCCCAGCATTTT
J: TRBJ1-2; size: .; V: TRBV6-5; D: TRBD1; CDR3: CASSYRGQGAHYGYTF; DNA: TGTGCCAGCAGTTACCGGGGACAGGGGGCTCACTATGGCTACACCTTC
J: TRBJ2-1; size: .; V: TRBV6-5; D: .; CDR3: CASTGLYNEQFF; DNA: TGTGCCAGCACGGGACTCTACAATGAGCAGTTCTTC
J: TRBJ1-1; size: .; V: TRBV3-1/TRBV3-2; D: .; CDR3: CASSQVGRVHTEAFF; DNA: TGTGCCAGCAGCCAAGTAGGGAGGGTACACACTGAAGCTTTCTTT
J: TRBJ1-1; size: few; V: TRBV7-7; D: .; CDR3: CASSRLIEDTEAFF; DNA: TGTGCTAGCAGCCGATTAATAGAGGACACTGAAGCTTTCTTT
J: TRBJ2-7; size: .; V: TRBV21-1; D: .; CDR3: CARLGRSSGPYEQYF; DNA: TGTGCCAGGCTGGGTCGGTCTAGCGGGCCCTACGAGCAGTACTTC
J: TRBJ1-4; size: .; V: TRBV6-1; D: TRBD1; CDR3: CASSETGSGNEKLFF; DNA: TGTGCCAGCAGTGAGACAGGGTCGGGTAATGAAAAACTGTTTTTT
J: TRBJ2-3; size: .; V: TRBV7-2; D: TRBD2; CDR3: CASSRRTSGGASPDTQYF; DNA: TGTGCCAGTAGCAGGCGGACTAGCGGGGGGGCCTCGCCAGATACGCAGTATTTT
J: TRBJ2-7; size: .; V: TRBV4-3; D: .; CDR3: CASSQVGGGPYEQYF; DNA: TGCGCCAGCAGCCAAGTCGGGGGAGGACCCTACGAGCAGTACTTC
J: TRBJ2-3; size: .; V: TRBV7-9; D: .; CDR3: CASSRSGGRFSTDTQYF; DNA: TGTGCCAGCAGCCGTTCGGGGGGCCGCTTTAGCACAGATACGCAGTATTTT
J: TRBJ2-7; size: .; V: TRBV19; D: .; CDR3: CASSVEVYEQYF; DNA: TGTGCCAGTAGCGTGGAGGTTTACGAGCAGTACTTC
J: TRBJ1-2; size: .; V: TRBV10-3; D: TRBD1; CDR3: CAISRTGSRGYTF; DNA: TGTGCCATCAGTAGGACAGGCTCGCGTGGCTACACCTTC
J: TRBJ1-4; size: .; V: TRBV4-2; D: .; CDR3: CASRGGGVATNEKLFF; DNA: TGTGCCAGCAGGGGTGGGGGGGTCGCAACTAATGAAAAACTGTTTTTT
J: TRBJ2-3; size: .; V: TRBV19; D: .; CDR3: CASSPIGEDTQYF; DNA: TGTGCCAGTAGTCCTATCGGGGAAGATACGCAGTATTTT
J: TRBJ2-7; size: .; V: TRBV7-8; D: .; CDR3: CASSSSVEQYF; DNA: TGTGCCAGCAGCTCCTCGGTGGAGCAGTACTTC
J: TRBJ1-1; size: .; V: TRBV7-8; D: .; CDR3: CASSSGAGYLAEAFF; DNA: TGTGCCAGCAGCTCCGGTGCAGGGTACTTGGCTGAAGCTTTCTTT
J: TRBJ1-2; size: .; V: TRBV10-3; D: .; CDR3: CAISESGGVSYTF; DNA: TGTGCCATCAGTGAGTCCGGGGGGGTTAGCTACACCTTC
J: TRBJ2-1; size: .; V: TRBV2; D: TRBD1; CDR3: CASSKGQGVLDEQFF; DNA: TGTGCCAGCAGCAAGGGACAGGGTGTATTGGATGAGCAGTTCTTC
J: TRBJ2-3; size: .; V: TRBV28; D: .; CDR3: CASSQPQGTDTQYF; DNA: TGTGCCAGCAGTCAACCACAGGGCACAGATACGCAGTATTTT
J: TRBJ2-1; size: once; V: TRBV7-3; D: TRBD2; CDR3: CASSSGLANEQFF; DNA: TGTGCCAGCAGTTCCGGACTAGCAAATGAGCAGTTCTTC
J: TRBJ2-3; size: .; V: TRBV28; D: TRBD2; CDR3: CASSAESGLAAEVTQYF; DNA: TGTGCCAGCAGTGCCGAGTCGGGACTAGCGGCTGAAGTTACGCAGTATTTT
J: TRBJ2-7; size: .; V: TRBV14; D: TRBD2; CDR3: CASSAASGLGYEQYF; DNA: TGTGCCAGCAGCGCTGCTAGCGGGTTAGGGTACGAGCAGTACTTC
J: TRBJ2-7; size: .; V: TRBV5-1; D: TRBD1; CDR3: CASRDRVGEQYF; DNA: TGCGCCAGCAGGGACAGGGTGGGGGAGCAGTACTTC
J: TRBJ2-5; size: .; V: TRBV19; D: TRBD1; CDR3: CASSMGTGLGETQYF; DNA: TGTGCCAGTAGTATGGGGACAGGGTTAGGGGAGACCCAGTACTTC
J: TRBJ2-3; size: .; V: TRBV5-6; D: .; CDR3: CASIHRSGYVGADTQYF; DNA: TGTGCCAGCATCCATCGTAGCGGATACGTTGGGGCAGATACGCAGTATTTT
J: TRBJ1-1; size: .; V: TRBV6-5; D: TRBD1; CDR3: CASSRDRDTEAFF; DNA: TGTGCCAGCAGTCGGGACAGGGACACTGAAGCTTTCTTT
J: TRBJ2-7; size: .; V: TRBV6-5; D: TRBD1; CDR3: CASSKTGSYEQYF; DNA: TGTGCCAGCAGTAAGACAGGGTCCTACGAGCAGTACTTC
J: TRBJ2-3; size: .; V: TRBV5-1; D: .; CDR3: CASSLDGSTDTQYF; DNA: TGCGCCAGCAGCTTGGACGGTAGCACAGATACGCAGTATTTT
J: TRBJ2-3; size: .; V: TRBV9; D: TRBD2; CDR3: CASSVAGLAEADTQYF; DNA: TGTGCCAGCAGCGTAGCGGGACTAGCGGAAGCGGATACGCAGTATTTT
J: TRBJ1-1; size: .; V: TRBV11-1; D: .; CDR3: CASSPGRVNTEAFF; DNA: TGTGCCAGCAGCCCAGGGAGGGTGAACACTGAAGCTTTCTTT
J: TRBJ1-3; size: few; V: TRBV7-2; D: .; CDR3: CASSLVGGSGNTIYF; DNA: TGTGCCAGCAGCTTAGTAGGGGGTAGCGGAAACACCATATATTTT